This T cell receptor beta chain is from a study of beta chain features in type 1 diabetes. Overall study findings and caveats: All four CD4+ subsets from Type 1 diabetes patients carried moderately but significantly shorter TCRB CDR3s. Possibly, sequencing cDNA over-represented cells that had high TCR expression levels.

Based on CD45RO/CCR7/CD25/CD127/CD95/CD27, CD4+ regulatory, stem cell-like memory, naive and central memory cells were sorted. Per the germline V gene, CDR1 is ENHRY and CDR2 is SYGVKD. This CDR3 is built from 13 residues. V dropped 6 bases and J dropped 7 bases, with 13 bases sitting between them. This clone was detected ten times or more. Its antigen is unidentified. As every portion of the isolated RNA was reverse transcribed, the sequencing read expressed TCRB transcripts. Sequenced by immunoSEQ multiplex PCR; TCRdb stores in-frame clones only, minus some. The repertoire has about 650,000 clones, 9.5% to 15% of them found once; the top ten carry roughly 0.12%.

The V call is TRBV10-3, the J call TRBJ2-1; no clear D gene. Sequencing used naive CD4+ T cells from blood. The TCR sequence derives from a man younger than 40 with type 1 diabetes. The CDR3 sequence: CAISLEPRNEQFF. DNA for the CDR3: TGTGCCATCAGCCTGGAGCCCCGAAATGAGCAGTTCTTC.